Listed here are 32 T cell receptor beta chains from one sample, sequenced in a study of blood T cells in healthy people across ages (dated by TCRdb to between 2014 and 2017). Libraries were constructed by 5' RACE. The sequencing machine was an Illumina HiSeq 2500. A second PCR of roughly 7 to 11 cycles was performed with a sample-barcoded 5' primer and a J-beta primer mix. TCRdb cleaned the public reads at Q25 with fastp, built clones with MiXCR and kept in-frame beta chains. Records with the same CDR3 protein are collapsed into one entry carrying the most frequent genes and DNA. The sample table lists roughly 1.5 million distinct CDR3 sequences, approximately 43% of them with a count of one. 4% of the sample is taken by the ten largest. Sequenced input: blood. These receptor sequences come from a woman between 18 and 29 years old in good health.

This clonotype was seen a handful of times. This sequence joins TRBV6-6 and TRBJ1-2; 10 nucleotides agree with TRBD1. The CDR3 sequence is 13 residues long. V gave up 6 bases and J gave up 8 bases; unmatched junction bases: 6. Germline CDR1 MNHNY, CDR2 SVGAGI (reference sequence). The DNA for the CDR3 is TGTGCCAGCAGACCCGACAGGGGGCTCGGCTACACCTTC. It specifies CASRPDRGLGYTF.

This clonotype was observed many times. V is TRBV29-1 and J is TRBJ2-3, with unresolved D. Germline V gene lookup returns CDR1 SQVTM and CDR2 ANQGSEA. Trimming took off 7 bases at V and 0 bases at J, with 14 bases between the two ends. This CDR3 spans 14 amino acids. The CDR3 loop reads CSARWRFSTDTQYF. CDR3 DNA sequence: TGCAGCGCCCGGTGGCGATTTAGCACAGATACGCAGTATTTT.

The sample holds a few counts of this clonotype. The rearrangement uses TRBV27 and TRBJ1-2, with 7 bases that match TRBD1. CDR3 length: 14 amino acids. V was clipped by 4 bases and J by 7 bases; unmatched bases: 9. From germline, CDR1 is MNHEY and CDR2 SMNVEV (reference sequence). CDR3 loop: CASSSLDRLVGYTF. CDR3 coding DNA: TGTGCCAGCAGTTCCCTGGACAGGTTGGTTGGCTACACCTTC.

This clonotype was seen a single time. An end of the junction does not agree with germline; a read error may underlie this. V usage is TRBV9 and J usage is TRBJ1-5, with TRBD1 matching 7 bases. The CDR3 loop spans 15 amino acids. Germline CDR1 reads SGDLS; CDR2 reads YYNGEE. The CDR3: CASSPRDSPYQPKHF. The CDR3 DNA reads TGTGCCAGCAGCCCTCGGGACAGCCCCTATCAGCCCAAGCATTTT.

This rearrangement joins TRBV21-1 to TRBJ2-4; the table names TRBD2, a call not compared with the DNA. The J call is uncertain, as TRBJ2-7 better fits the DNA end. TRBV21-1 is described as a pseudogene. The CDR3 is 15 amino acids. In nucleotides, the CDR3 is TGTGCCAGCAGCAGAACCGGGACTAGTCAGTACGAGCAGTACTTC. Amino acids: CASSRTGTSQYEQYF.

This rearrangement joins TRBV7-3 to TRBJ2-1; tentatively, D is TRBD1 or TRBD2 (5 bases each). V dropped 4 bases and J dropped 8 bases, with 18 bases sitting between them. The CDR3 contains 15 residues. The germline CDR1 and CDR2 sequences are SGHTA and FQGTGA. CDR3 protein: CASSYSGTGGDEQFF. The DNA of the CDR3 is TGTGCCAGCAGCTATTCCGGGACGGGTGGGGATGAGCAGTTCTTC.

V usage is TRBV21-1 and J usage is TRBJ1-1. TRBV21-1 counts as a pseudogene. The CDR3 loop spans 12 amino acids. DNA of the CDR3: TGTGCCAGCAGCAAAGTTCACACTGAAGCTTTCTTT. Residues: CASSKVHTEAFF.

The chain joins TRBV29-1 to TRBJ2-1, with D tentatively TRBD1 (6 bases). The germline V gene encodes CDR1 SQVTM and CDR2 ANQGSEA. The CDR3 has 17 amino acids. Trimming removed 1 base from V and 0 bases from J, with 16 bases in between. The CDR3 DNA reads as TGCAGCGTTGAAGTCCACCAGGGGTCTAGCTCCTACAATGAGCAGTTCTTC. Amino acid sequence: CSVEVHQGSSSYNEQFF.

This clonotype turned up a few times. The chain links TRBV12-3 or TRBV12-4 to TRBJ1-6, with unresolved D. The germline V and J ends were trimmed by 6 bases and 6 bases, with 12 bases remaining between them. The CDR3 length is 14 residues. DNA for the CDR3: TGTGCCAGCAGCTCCGGACCCGGTAATTCACCCCTCCACTTT. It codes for CASSSGPGNSPLHF.

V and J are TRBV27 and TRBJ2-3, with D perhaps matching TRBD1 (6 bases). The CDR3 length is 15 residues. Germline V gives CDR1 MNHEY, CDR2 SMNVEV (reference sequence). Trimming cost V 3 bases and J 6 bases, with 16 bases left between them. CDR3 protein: CASSFEPGVYDTQYF. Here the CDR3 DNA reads TGTGCCAGCAGTTTCGAGCCAGGGGTATATGATACGCAGTATTTT.

CDR3 sequence (DNA): TGTGCCAGCAGGGGACTAGCGGGAGGGCCGTGGGAGCAGTACTTC. Translation: CASRGLAGGPWEQYF. V is TRBV12-3 or TRBV12-4 and J is TRBJ2-5, with 16 bases identical to TRBD2. CDR3 length: 15 residues. The V gene end was trimmed by 6 bases and the J gene end by 11 bases; junction bases not matched to a gene: 9.

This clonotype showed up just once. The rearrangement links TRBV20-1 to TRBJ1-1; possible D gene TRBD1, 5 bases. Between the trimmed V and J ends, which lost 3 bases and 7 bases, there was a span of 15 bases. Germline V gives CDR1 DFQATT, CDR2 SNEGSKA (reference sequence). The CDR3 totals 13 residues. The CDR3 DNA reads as TGCAGTGCTAGCCCCAGGGCAGGTTATGAAGCTTTCTTT. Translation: CSASPRAGYEAFF.

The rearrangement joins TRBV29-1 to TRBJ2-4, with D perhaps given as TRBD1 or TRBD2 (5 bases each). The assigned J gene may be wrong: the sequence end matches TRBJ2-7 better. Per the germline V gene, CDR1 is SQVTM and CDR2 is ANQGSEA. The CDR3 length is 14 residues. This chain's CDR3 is CSVTPQGEAYEQYF. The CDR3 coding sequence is TGCAGCGTGACCCCCCAGGGAGAGGCCTACGAGCAGTACTTC.

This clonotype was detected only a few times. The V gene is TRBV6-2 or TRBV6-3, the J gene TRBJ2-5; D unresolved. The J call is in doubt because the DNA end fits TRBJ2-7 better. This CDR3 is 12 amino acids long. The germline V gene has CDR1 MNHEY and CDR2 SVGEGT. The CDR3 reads CASSYSATEQYF. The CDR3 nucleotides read TGTGCCAGCAGTTACTCGGCTACCGAGCAGTACTTC.

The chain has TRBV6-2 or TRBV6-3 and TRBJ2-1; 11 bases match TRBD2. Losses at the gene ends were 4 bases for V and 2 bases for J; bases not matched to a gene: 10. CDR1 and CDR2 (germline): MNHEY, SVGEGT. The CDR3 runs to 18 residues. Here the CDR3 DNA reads TGTGCCAGCAGTTCGGCTTTGCTAGCGGGGGGTACCTACAATGAGCAGTTCTTC. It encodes CASSSALLAGGTYNEQFF.

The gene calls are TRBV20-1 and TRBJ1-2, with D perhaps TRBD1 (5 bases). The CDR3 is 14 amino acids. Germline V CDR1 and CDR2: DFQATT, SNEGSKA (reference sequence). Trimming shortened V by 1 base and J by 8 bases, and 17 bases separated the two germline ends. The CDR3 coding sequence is TGCAGTGCTAGAGGCCCAGGGACTTTCGGCGGCTACACCTTC. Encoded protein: CSARGPGTFGGYTF.

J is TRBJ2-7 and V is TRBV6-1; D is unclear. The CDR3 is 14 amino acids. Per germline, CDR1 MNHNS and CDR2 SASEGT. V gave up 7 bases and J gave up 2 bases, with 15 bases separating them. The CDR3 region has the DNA TGTGCCAGCACCTCAAAAAGGGCCACCTACGAGCAGTACTTC. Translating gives CASTSKRATYEQYF.

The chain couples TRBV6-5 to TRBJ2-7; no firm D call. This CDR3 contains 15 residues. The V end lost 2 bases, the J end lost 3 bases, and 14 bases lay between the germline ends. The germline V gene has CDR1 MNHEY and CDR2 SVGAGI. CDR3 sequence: CASSYPKAAIYEQYF. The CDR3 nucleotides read TGTGCCAGCAGTTACCCCAAGGCTGCGATCTACGAGCAGTACTTC.

The CDR3 DNA reads TGCGCCAGCAGCCAAATGGGGGGGGGCACAGATACGCAGTATTTT. This gives the protein CASSQMGGGTDTQYF. J is TRBJ2-3 and V is TRBV4-3, with 7 bases that match TRBD2. CDR3 length equals 15 residues. The germline gives CDR1 LGHNA, CDR2 YSLEER. Trimming removed 2 bases from V and 1 base from J; junction bases left unmatched: 3.

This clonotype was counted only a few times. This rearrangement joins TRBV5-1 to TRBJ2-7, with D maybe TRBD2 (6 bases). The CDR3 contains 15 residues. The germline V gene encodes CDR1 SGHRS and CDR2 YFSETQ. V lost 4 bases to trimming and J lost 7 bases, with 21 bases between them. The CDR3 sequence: CASSDNLGLYNEQYF. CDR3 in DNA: TGCGCCAGCAGCGACAACCTGGGACTCTACAATGAGCAGTACTTC.

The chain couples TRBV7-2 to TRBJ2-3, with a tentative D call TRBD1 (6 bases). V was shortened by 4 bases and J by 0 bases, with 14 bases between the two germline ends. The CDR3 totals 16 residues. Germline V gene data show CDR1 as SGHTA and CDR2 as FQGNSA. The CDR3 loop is CASSWTGTSSTDTQYF. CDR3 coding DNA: TGTGCCAGCAGCTGGACCGGGACATCTAGCACAGATACGCAGTATTTT.

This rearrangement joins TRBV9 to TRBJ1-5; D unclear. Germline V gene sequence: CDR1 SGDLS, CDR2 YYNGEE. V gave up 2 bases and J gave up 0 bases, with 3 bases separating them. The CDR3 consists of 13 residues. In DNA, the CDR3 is TGTGCCAGCAGCGTTACTAGCAATCAGCCCCAGCATTTT. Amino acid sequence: CASSVTSNQPQHF. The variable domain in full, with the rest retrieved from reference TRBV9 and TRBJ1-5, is DSGVTQTPKHLITATGQRVTLRCSPRSGDLSVYWYQQSLDQGLQFLIQYYNGEERAKGNILERFSAQQFPDLHSELNLSSLELGDSALYFCASSVTSNQPQHFGDGTRLSIL.

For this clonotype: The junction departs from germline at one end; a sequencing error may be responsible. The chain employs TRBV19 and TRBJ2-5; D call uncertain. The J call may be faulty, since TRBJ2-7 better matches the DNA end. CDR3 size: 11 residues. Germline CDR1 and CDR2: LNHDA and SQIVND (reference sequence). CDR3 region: CTSSIFGEQYF. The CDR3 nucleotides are TGTACCAGTAGTATATTTGGCGAGCAGTACTTC.

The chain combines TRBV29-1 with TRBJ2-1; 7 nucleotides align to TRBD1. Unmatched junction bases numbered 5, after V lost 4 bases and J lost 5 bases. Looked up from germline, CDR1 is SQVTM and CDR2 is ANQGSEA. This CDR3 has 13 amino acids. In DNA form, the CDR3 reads TGCAGCGTTGGACAGGGAAGGGACAATGAGCAGTTCTTC. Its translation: CSVGQGRDNEQFF.

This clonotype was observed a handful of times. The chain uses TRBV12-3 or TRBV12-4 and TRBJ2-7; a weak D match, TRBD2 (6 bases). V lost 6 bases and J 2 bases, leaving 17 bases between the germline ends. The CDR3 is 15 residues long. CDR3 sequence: CASSAVRGSPYEQYF. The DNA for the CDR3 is TGTGCCAGCAGCGCTGTGCGGGGAAGCCCCTACGAGCAGTACTTC.

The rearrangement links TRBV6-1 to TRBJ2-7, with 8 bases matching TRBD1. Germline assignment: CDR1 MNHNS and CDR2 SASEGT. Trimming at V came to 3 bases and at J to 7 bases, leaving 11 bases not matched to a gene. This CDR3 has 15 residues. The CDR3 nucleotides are TGTGCCAGCAGTGAGCCGGGACAGGCCTTCAATGAGCAGTACTTC. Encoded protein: CASSEPGQAFNEQYF.

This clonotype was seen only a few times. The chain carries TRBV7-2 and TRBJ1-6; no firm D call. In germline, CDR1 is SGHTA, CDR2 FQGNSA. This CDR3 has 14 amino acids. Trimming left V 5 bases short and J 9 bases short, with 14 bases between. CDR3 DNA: TGTGCCAGCAGCAACCCTACCCAGAGTTCACCCCTCCACTTT. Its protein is CASSNPTQSSPLHF.

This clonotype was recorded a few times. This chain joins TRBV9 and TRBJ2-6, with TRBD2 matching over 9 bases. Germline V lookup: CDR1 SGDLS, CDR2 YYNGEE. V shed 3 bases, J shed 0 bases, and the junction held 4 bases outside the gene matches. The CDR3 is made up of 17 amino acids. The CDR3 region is CASSALAGHSGANVLTF. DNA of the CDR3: TGTGCCAGCAGCGCACTAGCGGGCCACTCTGGGGCCAACGTCCTGACTTTC.

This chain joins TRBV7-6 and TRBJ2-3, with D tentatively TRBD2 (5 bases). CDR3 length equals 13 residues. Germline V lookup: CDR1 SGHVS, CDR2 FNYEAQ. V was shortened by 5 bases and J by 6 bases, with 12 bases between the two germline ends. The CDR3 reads CASSGSPGDTQYF. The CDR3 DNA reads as TGTGCCAGCAGCGGCTCTCCGGGGGATACGCAGTATTTT.

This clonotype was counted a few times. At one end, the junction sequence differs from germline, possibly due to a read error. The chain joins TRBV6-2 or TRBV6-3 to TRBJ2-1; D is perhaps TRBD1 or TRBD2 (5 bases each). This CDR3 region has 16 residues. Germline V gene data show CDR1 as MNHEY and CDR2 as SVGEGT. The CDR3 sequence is CTSSYSTTGLYNEQFF. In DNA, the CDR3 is TGTACCAGCAGTTACTCGACAACGGGGCTGTACAATGAGCAGTTCTTC.

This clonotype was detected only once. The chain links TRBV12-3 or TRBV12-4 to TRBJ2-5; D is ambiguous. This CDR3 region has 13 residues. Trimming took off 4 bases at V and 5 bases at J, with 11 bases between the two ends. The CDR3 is CASSYSFFETQYF. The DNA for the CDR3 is TGTGCCAGCAGTTACAGCTTCTTCGAGACCCAGTACTTC.

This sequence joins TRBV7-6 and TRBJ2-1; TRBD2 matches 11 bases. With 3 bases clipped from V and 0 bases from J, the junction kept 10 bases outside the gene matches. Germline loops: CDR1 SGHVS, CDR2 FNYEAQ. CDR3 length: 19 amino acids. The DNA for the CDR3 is TGTGCCAGCAGCTTTCCCGGGACTAGCGGTGAGCCCTCCTACAATGAGCAGTTCTTC. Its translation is CASSFPGTSGEPSYNEQFF.